The 21 T cell receptor beta chains given below trace back to one sample, sequenced in a study of T-cell reconstitution after alpha-beta-depleted transplantation in children. Unique molecular identifiers were incorporated into the prepared TCRbeta library. MiXCR was run by TCRdb on the PCR reads, yielding one entry per CDR3 protein. The repertoire includes roughly 610,000 distinct CDR3 sequences, roughly a tenth of them detected once, and roughly 4% sits in the top ten. The material sequenced was PBMCs from the stem cell graft donor, taken from the stem cell graft. These receptors were collected from a human donor who donated a stem cell graft to a child with acute myeloid leukemia.

This clonotype was recorded many times. The chain recombines TRBV28 with TRBJ2-3; 8 bases agree with TRBD2. There are 15 residues in the CDR3. The junction had 8 bases not matched to a gene; V was cut back by 5 bases and J by 4 bases. Looked up from germline, CDR1 is MDHEN and CDR2 is SYDVKM. CDR3 amino acids: CASSPSGRGADTQYF. CDR3 DNA: TGTGCCAGCAGTCCCAGCGGGAGAGGTGCAGATACGCAGTATTTT. Combining the CDR3 with reference TRBV28 and TRBJ2-3 gives the whole variable domain DVKVTQSSRYLVKRTGEKVFLECVQDMDHENMFWYRQDPGLGLRLIYFSYDVKMKEKGDIPEGYSVSREKKERFSLILESASTNQTSMYLCASSPSGRGADTQYFGPGTRLTVL.

The genes are TRBV4-3 and TRBJ1-4, with D uncertain. The germline gives CDR1 LGHNA, CDR2 YSLEER. CDR3 length: 14 amino acids. Trimming removed 0 bases from V and 0 bases from J, with 2 bases in between. CDR3 sequence: CASSQETTNEKLFF. The CDR3 DNA reads TGCGCCAGCAGCCAAGAAACAACTAATGAAAAACTGTTTTTT.

V gene TRBV20-1 combines with J gene TRBJ1-1; 9 nucleotides align to TRBD1. Germline-derived CDR1 and CDR2 are DFQATT and SNEGSKA (reference sequence). Trimming cost V 5 bases and J 5 bases; bases outside gene matches: 9. There are 14 residues in the CDR3. The CDR3 DNA sequence: TGCAGTGCTCAAAAGAGACAGGGGGGGACTGAAGCTTTCTTT. Encoded protein: CSAQKRQGGTEAFF.

The chain couples TRBV12-3 or TRBV12-4 to TRBJ1-2; weak D call: TRBD1 (5 bases). The germline V and J ends were trimmed by 7 bases and 8 bases, with 17 bases remaining between them. The CDR3 has 13 residues. CDR3 sequence: CASTDLWDWGYTF. The CDR3 DNA reads TGTGCCAGCACCGATCTCTGGGACTGGGGCTACACCTTC.

This clonotype has only a few counts. This rearrangement joins TRBV14 to TRBJ2-1; 8 bases are a match to TRBD2. This CDR3 contains 15 residues. The germline CDR1 and CDR2 sequences are SGHDN and FVKESK. After removal of 8 bases from V and 4 bases from J, the junction contained 10 bases not matched to a gene. The CDR3 here is CASAGSSGLYNEQFF. The CDR3 DNA reads as TGTGCCAGCGCCGGTTCTAGCGGGCTATACAATGAGCAGTTCTTC.

This clonotype has a count of ten or more. The chain links TRBV6-2 or TRBV6-3 to TRBJ1-5; D uncertain. This CDR3 is 13 amino acids long. Trimming cost V 4 bases and J 5 bases, with 9 bases left between them. The V gene's germline CDR1 is MNHEY and CDR2 SVGEGT. CDR3 nucleotides: TGTGCCAGCAGTTGGGCGGATGATCAGCCCCAGCATTTT. Translated, it gives CASSWADDQPQHF.

There are a few counts of this clonotype. This chain connects TRBV15 to TRBJ2-5; D call uncertain. CDR3 length: 13 amino acids. V was trimmed by 4 bases and J by 1 base, leaving 7 bases between them. The germline V gene has CDR1 LNHNV and CDR2 YYDKDF (reference sequence). The CDR3 bases are TGTGCCACCAGCATACGGTTCCAAGAGACCCAGTACTTC. This sequence encodes CATSIRFQETQYF. Using reference TRBV15 and TRBJ2-5 for the parts outside the CDR3, the full variable domain is DAMVIQNPRYQVTQFGKPVTLSCSQTLNHNVMYWYQQKSSQAPKLLFHYYDKDFNNEADTPDNFQSRRPNTSFCFLDIRSPGLGDTAMYLCATSIRFQETQYFGPGTRLLVL.

This clonotype was detected only a few times. The chain recombines TRBV5-1 with TRBJ2-3; TRBD1 is a possible D gene (6 bases). The V end lost 3 bases, the J end lost 3 bases, and 14 bases lay between the germline ends. This CDR3 spans 15 amino acids. Per the germline V gene, CDR1 is SGHRS and CDR2 is YFSETQ. CDR3 sequence: CASSSYSRGTDTQYF. The DNA for the CDR3 is TGCGCCAGCAGCTCTTATAGTAGGGGGACAGATACGCAGTATTTT.

This clonotype was counted a few times. The chain recombines TRBV6-2 or TRBV6-3 with TRBJ2-1, with a possible D match to TRBD2 (6 bases). CDR1 MNHEY and CDR2 SVGEGT come from the germline V gene. The CDR3 is 15 residues long. V gave up 0 bases and J gave up 6 bases, with 12 bases separating them. The CDR3 is CASSYSISGGNEQFF. CDR3 coding DNA: TGTGCCAGCAGTTACTCGATTAGCGGAGGCAATGAGCAGTTCTTC.

This clonotype has only a few counts. The genes are TRBV24-1 and TRBJ1-4, with TRBD1 matching over 8 bases. CDR1 is KGHDR and CDR2 is SFDVKD in the germline V gene. The CDR3 runs to 16 residues. The trim removed 4 bases at V and 5 bases at J, leaving 8 bases unmatched. The CDR3 protein is CATSDPGRTGNEKLFF. CDR3 sequence (DNA): TGTGCCACCAGTGACCCAGGTCGGACAGGGAATGAAAAACTGTTTTTT.

This clonotype was seen a few times. The chain combines TRBV28 with TRBJ1-2, with 8 bases identical to TRBD1. Germline-derived CDR1 and CDR2 are MDHEN and SYDVKM. J lost 5 bases, V lost 2 bases, and 7 bases had no gene match. The CDR3 covers 15 residues. CDR3 in amino acids: CASSLIRGQGYGYTF. CDR3 coding DNA: TGTGCCAGCAGTTTAATTCGCGGACAGGGTTATGGCTACACCTTC.

This clonotype occurred many times. The chain links TRBV12-3 or TRBV12-4 to TRBJ2-1; weak D call: TRBD1 (6 bases). The CDR3 contains 15 residues. V was trimmed by 3 bases and J by 9 bases, leaving 18 bases between them. The CDR3 loop reads CASSFAAMLQGEQFF. Written as DNA, the CDR3 is TGTGCCAGCAGTTTCGCGGCTATGCTACAGGGTGAGCAGTTCTTC.

At least ten counts were recorded for this clonotype. This chain joins TRBV20-1 and TRBJ2-1, with D uncertain. The CDR3 runs 17 residues. CDR1 DFQATT and CDR2 SNEGSKA come from the germline V gene (reference sequence). V gave up 0 bases and J gave up 0 bases, with 15 bases separating them. Written as DNA, the CDR3 is TGCAGTGCTAGAGATGCTCCGGGCTCCAGCTCCTACAATGAGCAGTTCTTC. Amino acids: CSARDAPGSSSYNEQFF.

This clonotype was found a few times. The CDR3 reads CASSYEGLAGERGYEQYF. Here the CDR3 DNA reads TGTGCCAGCAGTTACGAGGGACTAGCGGGAGAGAGGGGGTACGAGCAGTACTTC. The genes are TRBV6-5 and TRBJ2-7, with 14 nucleotides matching TRBD2. CDR3 length equals 18 residues. CDR1 and CDR2 (germline): MNHEY, SVGAGI. The J segment lost 4 bases and the V segment lost 2 bases, leaving 10 bases of the junction unmatched.

J is TRBJ2-2 and V is TRBV5-1; D is ambiguous. The CDR3 extends over 16 amino acids. Germline CDR1 is SGHRS and CDR2 is YFSETQ. V lost 0 bases, J lost 0 bases, and 9 bases lay in between. CDR3 in DNA: TGCGCCAGCAGCTTGGCCCAGGCCCCGAACACCGGGGAGCTGTTTTTT. Translation: CASSLAQAPNTGELFF. The whole variable domain, remainder taken from reference TRBV5-1 and TRBJ2-2, is KAGVTQTPRYLIKTRGQQVTLSCSPISGHRSVSWYQQTPGQGLQFLFEYFSETQRNKGNFPGRFSGRQFSNSRSEMNVSTLELGDSALYLCASSLAQAPNTGELFFGEGSRLTVL.

In its sample, this clonotype was seen a few times. The rearrangement joins TRBV5-1 to TRBJ1-2, with no clear D. The CDR3 covers 13 residues. V lost 0 bases, J lost 6 bases, and 9 bases lay in between. Germline-derived CDR1 and CDR2 are SGHRS and YFSETQ. CDR3 residues: CASSLGFPDGYTF. The CDR3 DNA is TGCGCCAGCAGCTTGGGGTTTCCGGATGGCTACACCTTC.

Only a few counts were recorded for this clonotype. This chain links TRBV20-1 with TRBJ2-1; 9 positions match TRBD2. The CDR3 runs to 18 residues. Looked up from germline, CDR1 is DFQATT and CDR2 is SNEGSKA (reference sequence). V shed 1 base and J 7 bases; nucleotides not matched to a gene: 17. CDR3: CSARVSGGDLLLLNEQFF. CDR3 sequence (DNA): TGCAGTGCTAGAGTTAGCGGGGGAGATTTACTCTTACTGAATGAGCAGTTCTTC.

V is TRBV5-1 and J is TRBJ2-1, with a weak D call TRBD1 (6 bases). The CDR3 consists of 16 residues. V lost 4 bases and J 0 bases, leaving 14 bases between the germline ends. CDR1 SGHRS and CDR2 YFSETQ come from the germline V gene. The CDR3 spells CASSPVDSSSYNEQFF. CDR3 sequence (DNA): TGCGCCAGCAGCCCCGTGGACAGCAGCTCCTACAATGAGCAGTTCTTC.

The chain combines TRBV27 with TRBJ1-5, with 12 bases matching TRBD1. CDR1 MNHEY and CDR2 SMNVEV come from the germline V gene (reference sequence). Germline trimming cut 6 bases from V and 6 bases from J; bases unmatched to any gene: 6. The CDR3 is 15 amino acids. CDR3 in amino acids: CASSRGQGAIQPQHF. The CDR3 DNA sequence: TGTGCCAGCAGCCGGGGACAGGGGGCGATTCAGCCCCAGCATTTT.

This clonotype occurred a few times. The chain links TRBV24-1 to TRBJ2-2, with D unresolved. Trimming took off 9 bases at V and 4 bases at J, with 11 bases between the two ends. The CDR3 has 13 amino acids. Germline loops: CDR1 KGHDR, CDR2 SFDVKD. CDR3 DNA: TGTGCCACCTCCGGACGACCCACCGGGGAGCTGTTTTTT. Protein: CATSGRPTGELFF.

This clonotype was detected many times. The V gene is TRBV9, the J gene TRBJ2-2; possibly TRBD1 for D (6 bases). V lost 3 bases and J lost 4, with 13 bases in between. Germline CDR1 and CDR2: SGDLS and YYNGEE. The CDR3 is 15 amino acids. CDR3 sequence (DNA): TGTGCCAGCAGCGAATCGGGACACGTCACCGGGGAGCTGTTTTTT. Amino acids: CASSESGHVTGELFF.